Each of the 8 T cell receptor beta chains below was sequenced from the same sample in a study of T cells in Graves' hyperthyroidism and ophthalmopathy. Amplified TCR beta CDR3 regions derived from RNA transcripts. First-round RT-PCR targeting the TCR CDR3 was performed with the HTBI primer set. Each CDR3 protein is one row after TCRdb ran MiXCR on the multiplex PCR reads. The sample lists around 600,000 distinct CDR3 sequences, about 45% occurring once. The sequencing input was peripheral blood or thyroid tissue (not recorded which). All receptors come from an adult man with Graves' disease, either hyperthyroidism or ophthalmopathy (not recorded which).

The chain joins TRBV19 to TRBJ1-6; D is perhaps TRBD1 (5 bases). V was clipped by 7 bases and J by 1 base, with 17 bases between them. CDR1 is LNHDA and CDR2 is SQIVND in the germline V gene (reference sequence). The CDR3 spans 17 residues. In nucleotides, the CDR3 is TGTGCCAGTACCATGGACGGGGCGATTTCCTATAATTCACCCCTCCACTTT. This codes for CASTMDGAISYNSPLHF.

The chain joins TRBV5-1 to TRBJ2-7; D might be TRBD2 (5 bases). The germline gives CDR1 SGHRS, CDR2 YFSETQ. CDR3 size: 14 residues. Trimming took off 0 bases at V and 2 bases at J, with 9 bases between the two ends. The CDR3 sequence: CASSLVAEAYEQYF. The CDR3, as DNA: TGCGCCAGCAGCTTGGTCGCGGAGGCCTACGAGCAGTACTTC. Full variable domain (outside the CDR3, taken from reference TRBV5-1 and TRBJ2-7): KAGVTQTPRYLIKTRGQQVTLSCSPISGHRSVSWYQQTPGQGLQFLFEYFSETQRNKGNFPGRFSGRQFSNSRSEMNVSTLELGDSALYLCASSLVAEAYEQYFGPGTRLTVT.

The CDR3 here is CASSTYTGQDTEAFF. In DNA, the CDR3 is TGTGCCAGCAGCACCTACACCGGACAGGACACTGAAGCTTTCTTT. V is TRBV11-2 and J is TRBJ1-1; 7 positions match TRBD1. This CDR3 spans 15 amino acids. The germline V gene has CDR1 SGHAT and CDR2 FQNNGV. Losses at the gene ends were 5 bases for V and 3 bases for J; bases not matched to a gene: 9.

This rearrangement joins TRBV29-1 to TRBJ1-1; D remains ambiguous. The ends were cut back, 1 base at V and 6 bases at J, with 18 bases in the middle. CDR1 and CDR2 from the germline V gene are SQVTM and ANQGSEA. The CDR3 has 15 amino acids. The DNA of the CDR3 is TGCAGCGTTGAAGCCCTCCCACAAGGTGGCTCTGAAGCTTTCTTT. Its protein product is CSVEALPQGGSEAFF.

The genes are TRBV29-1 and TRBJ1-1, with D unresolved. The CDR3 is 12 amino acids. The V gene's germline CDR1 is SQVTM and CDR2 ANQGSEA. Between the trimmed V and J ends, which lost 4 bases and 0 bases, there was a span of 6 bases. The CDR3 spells CSVVLLNTEAFF. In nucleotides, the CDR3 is TGCAGCGTTGTCTTGCTGAACACTGAAGCTTTCTTT.

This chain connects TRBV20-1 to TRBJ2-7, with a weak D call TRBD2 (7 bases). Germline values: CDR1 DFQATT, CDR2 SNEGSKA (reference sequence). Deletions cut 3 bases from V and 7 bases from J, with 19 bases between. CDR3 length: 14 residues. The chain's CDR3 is CSARGGGERGEQYF. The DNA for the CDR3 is TGCAGTGCTAGGGGGGGAGGGGAAAGGGGGGAGCAGTACTTC.

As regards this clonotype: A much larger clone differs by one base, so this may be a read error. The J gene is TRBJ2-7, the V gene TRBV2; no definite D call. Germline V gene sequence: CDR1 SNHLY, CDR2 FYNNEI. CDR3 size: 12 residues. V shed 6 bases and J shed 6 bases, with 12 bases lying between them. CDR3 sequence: CASSGKRFEQYF. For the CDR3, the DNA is TGTGCCAGCAGCGGAAAGCGCTTCGAGCAGTACTTC.

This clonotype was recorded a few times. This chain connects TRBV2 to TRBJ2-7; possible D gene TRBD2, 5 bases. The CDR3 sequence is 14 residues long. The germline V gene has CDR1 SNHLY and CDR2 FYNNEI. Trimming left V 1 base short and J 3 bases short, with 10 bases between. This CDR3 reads CASSEERGRYEQYF. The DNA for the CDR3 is TGTGCCAGCAGTGAAGAACGGGGTCGCTACGAGCAGTACTTC.